Listed here is a single TCR beta chain. The sample is drawn from a study of blood T cell repertoires in COVID-19. Trimming cost V 8 bases and J 2 bases, with 9 bases left between them. CDR1 is LGHDT and CDR2 is YNNKEL in the germline V gene (reference sequence). This CDR3 is 12 amino acids long. Clones were sequenced by immunoSEQ multiplex PCR, and TCRdb holds only the in-frame ones, with some missing. The data show around 400,000 clones, over 85% seen once. This chain uses TRBV3-1 (or the pseudogene TRBV3-2) with TRBJ2-5; D might be TRBD2 (5 bases). The TCR was taken from a woman between 25 and 40 years old who had recovered from COVID-19. Sequenced input: PBMCs or T cells enriched from blood (not recorded which). CDR3 amino acids: CASQRTQETQYF. In DNA form, the CDR3 reads TGTGCCAGCCAGCGGACTCAAGAGACCCAGTACTTC.